The 30 T cell receptor beta chains reported below all come from one sample, sequenced in a study of OX40 agonist ivuxolimab in advanced cancers. The data were produced by immunoSEQ multiplex PCR, yet TCRdb's version contains in-frame clones alone and is incomplete. The data contain some 76,000 clones, 85% to 95% of them seen just once; the ten biggest clones take up less than 7%. The specimen comprised CD4+ or CD8+ T cells sorted from blood, sampled in a trial of the OX40 agonist ivuxolimab. The origin of the receptors is an adult with an advanced solid tumor such as melanoma, head and neck, liver or kidney cancer.

V gene TRBV5-6 combines with J gene TRBJ2-7; D unclear. Trimming left V 4 bases short and J 1 base short, with 12 bases between. The CDR3 is made up of 14 amino acids. In germline, CDR1 is SGHDT, CDR2 YYEEEE. The CDR3 sequence: CASSPQGSSYEQYF. Written as DNA, the CDR3 is TGTGCCAGCAGCCCACAAGGTTCTTCCTACGAGCAGTACTTC.

This rearrangement joins TRBV2 to TRBJ2-7; D unresolved. The CDR3 length is 13 residues. The V end was cut by 4 bases, the J end by 1 base, with 8 bases between. Germline loops: CDR1 SNHLY, CDR2 FYNNEI. CDR3 protein: CASSGGRSYEQYF. CDR3 DNA: TGTGCCAGCAGTGGAGGCAGATCCTACGAGCAGTACTTC.

The V call is TRBV4-1, the J call TRBJ1-2; tentative D call: TRBD1 (5 bases). The CDR3 runs to 15 residues. Germline V gene lookup returns CDR1 MGHRA and CDR2 YSYEKL. V was clipped by 0 bases and J by 6 bases, with 14 bases between them. CDR3 sequence: CASSQDPPGSDGYTF. As DNA, the CDR3 is TGCGCCAGCAGCCAAGATCCTCCAGGGAGCGATGGCTACACCTTC.

The chain carries TRBV7-3 and TRBJ2-3, with TRBD2 matching over 11 bases. The ends lost 0 bases at V and 5 bases at J; junction bases unmatched: 1. Germline V gene sequence: CDR1 SGHTA, CDR2 FQGTGA. This CDR3 has 15 amino acids. The CDR3 nucleotides are TGTGCCAGCAGCTTAACTAGCGGGAGGGTAGATACGCAGTATTTT. This codes for CASSLTSGRVDTQYF.

The chain uses TRBV12-5 and TRBJ2-1; perhaps TRBD2 as D (5 bases). CDR3 length: 16 residues. Germline CDR1 is LGHNT and CDR2 is FRNRAP. Trimming took off 1 base at V and 8 bases at J, with 18 bases between the two ends. The CDR3 spells CASGLDRASLFYEQFF. DNA of the CDR3: TGTGCTAGTGGTTTGGACCGTGCTAGCCTATTCTATGAGCAGTTCTTC.

The sample holds a few counts of this clone. The chain combines TRBV27 with TRBJ2-3, with D perhaps TRBD1 or TRBD2 (5 bases each). This CDR3 spans 12 amino acids. V was trimmed by 7 bases and J by 7 bases, leaving 12 bases between them. The germline V gene has CDR1 MNHEY and CDR2 SMNVEV (reference sequence). Written as DNA, the CDR3 is TGTGCCAGCACCAACGGGGCTCATACGCAGTATTTT. It translates to CASTNGAHTQYF.

V gene TRBV7-6 combines with J gene TRBJ2-3, with 11 bases aligning to TRBD2. Trimming cost V 1 base and J 4 bases; bases outside gene matches: 10. The CDR3 is made up of 18 amino acids. Germline V lookup: CDR1 SGHVS, CDR2 FNYEAQ. The CDR3: CASSLGAISGRASDTQYF. Written as DNA, the CDR3 is TGTGCCAGCAGCTTAGGAGCCATTAGCGGGAGGGCCTCAGATACGCAGTATTTT.

This chain uses TRBV5-6 with TRBJ1-2; 11 bases agree with TRBD1. CDR1 is SGHDT, CDR2 YYEEEE, per germline. V gave up 2 bases and J gave up 7 bases; unmatched junction bases: 1. The CDR3 covers 13 residues. Written as DNA, the CDR3 is TGTGCCAGCAGCTTTGGGACAGGGGGTGGCTACACCTTC. The encoded protein is CASSFGTGGGYTF.

V is TRBV19 and J is TRBJ2-1; 11 nucleotides line up with TRBD2. The CDR3 loop spans 13 amino acids. CDR1 and CDR2 from the germline V gene are LNHDA and SQIVND (reference sequence). J gave up 15 bases and V 7 bases, and 11 bases lay outside the gene matches. The CDR3 DNA reads TGTGCCAGTACCCCGACTAGCGGGGAGCCTCCGTTCTTC. This gives the protein CASTPTSGEPPFF.

J is TRBJ2-6 and V is TRBV27; no clear D gene. The CDR3 spans 13 residues. The germline gives CDR1 MNHEY, CDR2 SMNVEV (reference sequence). Trimming cost V 5 bases and J 2 bases, with 4 bases left between them. CDR3 DNA sequence: TGTGCCAGCAGTCCCACTGGGGCCAACGTCCTGACTTTC. Its protein is CASSPTGANVLTF. The whole variable domain, remainder taken from reference TRBV27 and TRBJ2-6, is EAQVTQNPRYLITVTGKKLTVTCSQNMNHEYMSWYRQDPGLGLRQIYYSMNVEVTDKGDVPEGYKVSRKEKRNFPLILESPSPNQTSLYFCASSPTGANVLTFGAGSRLTVL.

The chain links TRBV19 to TRBJ1-1; D not resolved. Germline CDR1 reads LNHDA; CDR2 reads SQIVND (reference sequence). The length of the CDR3 is 13 residues. V dropped 1 base and J dropped 10 bases, with 13 bases sitting between them. CDR3 sequence (DNA): TGTGCCAGTAGTATAGTAGGGCTCTCGTCAGCTTTCTTT. It is translated as CASSIVGLSSAFF.

This chain connects TRBV13 to TRBJ2-3; 8 bases agree with TRBD2. Germline V CDR1 and CDR2: PRHDT, FYEKMQ (reference sequence). The trim removed 4 bases at V and 0 bases at J, leaving 3 bases unmatched. The CDR3 has 15 amino acids. This chain's CDR3 is CASSSRGASTDTQYF. CDR3 nucleotides: TGTGCCAGCAGCTCGCGGGGGGCTAGCACAGATACGCAGTATTTT.

The chain carries TRBV7-6 and TRBJ2-7, with D perhaps matching TRBD2 (5 bases). Trimming pared 1 base from V and 0 bases from J, leaving 10 bases between. CDR3 length: 15 amino acids. The germline V gene encodes CDR1 SGHVS and CDR2 FNYEAQ. DNA for the CDR3: TGTGCCAGCAGCTTAGGTCCAGGACTCTCCTACGAGCAGTACTTC. Its translation is CASSLGPGLSYEQYF.

This clone was counted only a few times. The chain recombines TRBV30 with TRBJ1-5; possible D gene TRBD1, 6 bases. Between the trimmed V and J ends, which lost 6 bases and 5 bases, there was a span of 17 bases. Germline V gives CDR1 GTSNPN, CDR2 SVGIG (reference sequence). CDR3 size: 14 residues. The DNA of the CDR3 is TGTGCCTGCGAGACAGGCAATACGGATCAGCCCCAGCATTTT. It specifies CACETGNTDQPQHF. The full variable domain, rest sourced from reference TRBV30 and TRBJ1-5, is SQTIHQWPATLVQPVGSPLSLECTVEGTSNPNLYWYRQAAGRGLQLLFYSVGIGQISSEVPQNLSASRPQDRQFILSSKKLLLSDSGFYLCACETGNTDQPQHFGDGTRLSIL.

The chain recombines TRBV7-8 with TRBJ2-3; TRBD1 is a possible D gene (5 bases). The CDR3 loop spans 15 amino acids. Trimming cost V 2 bases and J 1 base, with 10 bases left between them. Looked up from germline, CDR1 is SGHVS and CDR2 is FQNEAQ. CDR3 residues: CASSLQGMGTDTQYF. DNA of the CDR3: TGTGCCAGCAGCTTACAGGGAATGGGCACAGATACGCAGTATTTT.

The gene calls are TRBV10-2 and TRBJ2-7; 8 positions agree with TRBD2. V was pared by 11 bases and J by 5 bases, with 11 bases of the junction left unmatched. Germline CDR1 WSHSY, CDR2 SAAADI. This CDR3 has 13 amino acids. The CDR3 DNA sequence: TGCGCCGTGTCCAGCGGGAGTGGCAACGAGCAGTACTTC. Amino acid sequence: CAVSSGSGNEQYF.

V usage is TRBV30 and J usage is TRBJ2-7; possible D gene TRBD2, 6 bases. The CDR3 length is 14 residues. Germline V gene data show CDR1 as GTSNPN and CDR2 as SVGIG (reference sequence). Trimming left V 2 bases short and J 1 base short, with 12 bases between. CDR3 nucleotide sequence: TGTGCCTGGAGTCGGAAGGGGAGGTCCTACGAGCAGTACTTC. This sequence encodes CAWSRKGRSYEQYF.

The chain couples TRBV28 to TRBJ1-2, with D unresolved. CDR3 size: 14 residues. The germline V and J ends were trimmed by 5 bases and 1 base, with 11 bases remaining between them. The germline V gene has CDR1 MDHEN and CDR2 SYDVKM. The CDR3 DNA reads as TGTGCCAGCAGTCCTCTACAGTATAACTATGGCTACACCTTC. Protein product: CASSPLQYNYGYTF.

The rearrangement joins TRBV19 to TRBJ2-3, with TRBD2 identical over 11 bases. This CDR3 is built from 15 residues. Germline values: CDR1 LNHDA, CDR2 SQIVND (reference sequence). V gave up 5 bases and J gave up 4 bases; unmatched junction bases: 5. The CDR3: CASSASGRIADTQYF. The CDR3 DNA is TGTGCCAGTAGTGCTAGCGGGAGGATAGCAGATACGCAGTATTTT. Filled out from reference TRBV19 and TRBJ2-3, the complete variable domain reads DGGITQSPKYLFRKEGQNVTLSCEQNLNHDAMYWYRQDPGQGLRLIYYSQIVNDFQKGDIAEGYSVSREKKESFPLTVTSAQKNPTAFYLCASSASGRIADTQYFGPGTRLTVL.

Only one count was recorded for this clone. This chain links TRBV9 with TRBJ2-3; D remains unclear. In germline, CDR1 is SGDLS, CDR2 YYNGEE. V dropped 0 bases and J dropped 1 base, with 6 bases sitting between them. The CDR3 extends over 14 amino acids. In DNA, the CDR3 is TGTGCCAGCAGCGTAGGATCCGGCACAGATACGCAGTATTTT. Amino acids: CASSVGSGTDTQYF. The whole variable domain, remainder taken from reference TRBV9 and TRBJ2-3, is DSGVTQTPKHLITATGQRVTLRCSPRSGDLSVYWYQQSLDQGLQFLIQYYNGEERAKGNILERFSAQQFPDLHSELNLSSLELGDSALYFCASSVGSGTDTQYFGPGTRLTVL.

V gene TRBV27 combines with J gene TRBJ1-2; 9 bases agree with TRBD1. The V gene end was trimmed by 4 bases and the J gene end by 1 base; junction bases not matched to a gene: 10. From germline, CDR1 is MNHEY and CDR2 SMNVEV (reference sequence). The CDR3 has 17 amino acids. The CDR3 loop reads CASSSRGQGGDNYGYTF. The CDR3 DNA reads as TGTGCCAGCAGTTCTCGGGGACAGGGAGGGGATAACTATGGCTACACCTTC.

The V gene is TRBV29-1, the J gene TRBJ2-1, with D perhaps matching TRBD1 (6 bases). CDR1 and CDR2 (germline): SQVTM, ANQGSEA. The CDR3 covers 14 residues. Trimming removed 5 bases at V and 3 bases at J, with 14 bases between. This chain's CDR3 is CSVPSQGNYNEQFF. As DNA, the CDR3 is TGCAGCGTTCCCTCACAGGGCAACTACAATGAGCAGTTCTTC.

CDR3 in amino acids: CASSPTGPLNFNEQFF. CDR3 DNA: TGTGCCAGCAGCCCTACAGGTCCCCTAAATTTCAATGAGCAGTTCTTC. This chain joins TRBV5-5 and TRBJ2-1; D may be TRBD1 (5 bases). The CDR3 contains 16 residues. V was cut by 4 bases and J by 6 bases, with 20 bases left in between. Germline CDR1 is SGHKS and CDR2 is YYEKEE (reference sequence).

The chain recombines TRBV30 with TRBJ1-3; D unresolved. Germline V lookup: CDR1 GTSNPN, CDR2 SVGIG (reference sequence). The CDR3 is 13 residues long. V was cut by 2 bases and J by 0 bases, with 5 bases left in between. This chain's CDR3 is CAWSPSSGNTIYF. In nucleotides, the CDR3 is TGTGCCTGGAGTCCCAGCTCTGGAAACACCATATATTTT.

V and J are TRBV18 and TRBJ2-5; D is unclear. Between the trimmed V and J ends, which lost 3 bases and 0 bases, there was a span of 8 bases. This CDR3 is 14 amino acids long. CDR1 and CDR2 (germline): KGHSH, LQKENI. CDR3 DNA: TGTGCCAGCTCACCGAGAGCGTACCAAGAGACCCAGTACTTC. Translated, it gives CASSPRAYQETQYF.

This rearrangement joins TRBV30 to TRBJ1-2, with 8 nucleotides matching TRBD1. CDR3 size: 16 residues. Unmatched junction bases numbered 19, after V lost 2 bases and J lost 11 bases. The V gene's germline CDR1 is GTSNPN and CDR2 SVGIG (reference sequence). CDR3: CAWSQGAVGTRTEYTF. CDR3 DNA: TGTGCCTGGAGTCAGGGGGCCGTGGGGACACGGACGGAATACACCTTC.

This clone has only a few counts. The rearrangement joins TRBV5-4 to TRBJ2-7; 10 bases map to TRBD2. V dropped 5 bases and J dropped 7; count of bases not matched to a gene: 9. Looked up from germline, CDR1 is SGHNT and CDR2 is YYREEE (reference sequence). The CDR3 is 14 residues long. DNA for the CDR3: TGTGCCAGCAGGAAGAGCGGGGGGGCTAAAGAGCAGTACTTC. Its protein is CASRKSGGAKEQYF. The full variable domain, rest sourced from reference TRBV5-4 and TRBJ2-7, is ETGVTQSPTHLIKTRGQQVTLRCSSQSGHNTVSWYQQALGQGPQFIFQYYREEENGRGNFPPRFSGLQFPNYSSELNVNALELDDSALYLCASRKSGGAKEQYFGPGTRLTVT.

This chain joins TRBV28 and TRBJ2-7; tentative D call: TRBD2 (5 bases). The V gene lost 5 bases and the J gene lost 0 bases, with 20 bases spanning the gap. This CDR3 spans 17 amino acids. Germline V CDR1 and CDR2: MDHEN, SYDVKM. CDR3 sequence (DNA): TGTGCCAGCAGTGCCCTACGGAACGGCGGACTCTCCTACGAGCAGTACTTC. The encoded protein is CASSALRNGGLSYEQYF.

The rearrangement joins TRBV5-1 to TRBJ2-5; D remains unclear. V lost 1 base to trimming and J lost 5 bases, with 9 bases between them. The germline V gene encodes CDR1 SGHRS and CDR2 YFSETQ. The CDR3 totals 13 residues. The CDR3 spells CASSLPPGETQYF. CDR3 nucleotide sequence: TGCGCCAGCAGCTTGCCTCCCGGGGAGACCCAGTACTTC.

The V gene is TRBV10-3, the J gene TRBJ2-7; tentative D call: TRBD2 (6 bases). The germline V gene encodes CDR1 ENHRY and CDR2 SYGVKD. The V and J ends lost 5 bases and 2 bases respectively, with 16 bases between them. The CDR3 contains 15 residues. CDR3 residues: CAISPIRDSAYEQYF. The CDR3 nucleotides are TGTGCCATCAGTCCTATCCGGGACTCAGCCTACGAGCAGTACTTC.